Presented here are 16 T cell receptor beta chains from one specimen sequenced in a study of shared clonotypes between healthy human individuals. CD45RO-negative cells were positively selected for CCR7, leaving out terminally differentiated effector memory CD45RA+ cells. Measured with immunoSEQ multiplex PCR; TCRdb has only the in-frame clones, and not every one. The sample carries 1.5 million to 2.5 million clones, around 96% recorded once. The specimen was naive CD8+ T cells sorted from blood. The receptors were sampled from a man aged 18 to 35 in good health.

V is TRBV27 and J is TRBJ2-5; TRBD1 is a possible D gene (5 bases). The CDR3 is 15 residues long. Germline CDR1 is MNHEY and CDR2 is SMNVEV (reference sequence). V dropped 2 bases and J dropped 7 bases, with 17 bases sitting between them. In DNA form, the CDR3 reads TGTGCCAGCAGTTTAATCCCCGGACACCCGGGGACCCAGTACTTC. Translated: CASSLIPGHPGTQYF.

This clone was seen just once. This CDR3 reads CAWKMGLETQYF. For the CDR3, the DNA is TGTGCCTGGAAAATGGGGTTAGAGACCCAGTACTTC. V gene TRBV30 combines with J gene TRBJ2-5, with D unresolved. CDR1 and CDR2 from the germline V gene are GTSNPN and SVGIG (reference sequence). This CDR3 has 12 amino acids. Trimming stripped 4 bases from V and 4 bases from J, with 10 bases between.

On this clone itself: The junction departs from the called germline gene at one end, perhaps through a read error. The chain has TRBV5-6 and TRBJ1-5; perhaps TRBD1 as D (5 bases). The CDR3 is 15 amino acids. Germline V gene lookup returns CDR1 SGHDT and CDR2 YYEEEE. The CDR3 is CAGSSGVDGGQPQHF. The CDR3 nucleotides are TGTGCCGGCAGCTCCGGGGTTGACGGGGGTCAGCCCCAGCATTTT.

The genes are TRBV30 and TRBJ1-1, with 8 bases identical to TRBD1. Per the germline V gene, CDR1 is GTSNPN and CDR2 is SVGIG (reference sequence). Trimming at V came to 1 base and at J to 6 bases, leaving 10 bases not matched to a gene. The CDR3 is made up of 15 amino acids. The CDR3 nucleotides are TGTGCCTGGAGTGGCCAGACAGGGGCCAAGGCTGAAGCTTTCTTT. It encodes CAWSGQTGAKAEAFF.

The gene calls are TRBV11-2 and TRBJ2-1; 7 bases agree with TRBD2. Trimming removed 5 bases from V and 7 bases from J; junction bases left unmatched: 2. The CDR3 is 12 amino acids. Germline V gives CDR1 SGHAT, CDR2 FQNNGV. Here the CDR3 reads CASSGLENEQFF. Here the CDR3 DNA reads TGTGCCAGCAGCGGACTAGAAAATGAGCAGTTCTTC.

There are a few counts of this clone. The chain couples TRBV7-9 to TRBJ2-7; 10 bases are a match to TRBD2. V trimming: 9 bases; J trimming: 4 bases; junction bases outside the gene matches: 6. Germline V gene sequence: CDR1 SEHNR, CDR2 FQNEAQ (reference sequence). There are 13 residues in the CDR3. The CDR3 protein is CASGAGGTYEQYF. For the CDR3, the DNA is TGTGCCAGTGGAGCGGGAGGGACGTACGAGCAGTACTTC.

Only one count was recorded for this clone. This chain connects TRBV27 to TRBJ2-1; D is perhaps TRBD1 or TRBD2 (5 bases each). The germline V gene has CDR1 MNHEY and CDR2 SMNVEV (reference sequence). V was cut by 8 bases and J by 8 bases, with 25 bases left in between. This CDR3 region has 16 residues. The CDR3 nucleotides are TGTGCCAGCTACTCCATTTCTAGGGACCTGGGTTATGAGCAGTTCTTC. This encodes CASYSISRDLGYEQFF.

A word on this clone: A read error may account for a junction end that differs from germline. CDR3 sequence: CASSPQGSSYEQYF. In DNA form, the CDR3 reads TGTGCCAGCTCCCCACAGGGGAGCTCCTACGAGCAGTACTTC. This chain connects TRBV18 to TRBJ2-7; 7 nucleotides align to TRBD1. The germline CDR1 and CDR2 sequences are KGHSH and LQKENI. The CDR3 consists of 14 residues.

For this clone: The sample contains more than one DNA sequence encoding this CDR3. The gene calls are TRBV27 and TRBJ2-7; possibly TRBD1 or TRBD2 for D (5 bases each). Looked up from germline, CDR1 is MNHEY and CDR2 is SMNVEV (reference sequence). The V and J ends lost 4 bases and 1 base respectively, with 11 bases between them. The CDR3 is made up of 14 amino acids. CDR3 sequence reads: CASSSSGPSYEQYF. CDR3 coding DNA: TGTGCCAGCAGTTCCTCGGGGCCATCCTACGAGCAGTACTTC.

As regards this clone: At the DNA level, this CDR3 is encoded by other sequences in the same sample as well. V and J are TRBV18 and TRBJ2-5; no firm D call. V shed 6 bases and J shed 5 bases, with 4 bases lying between them. This CDR3 region has 10 residues. The germline CDR1 and CDR2 sequences are KGHSH and LQKENI. This CDR3 is CASSPETQYF. CDR3 DNA: TGTGCCAGCTCGCCCGAGACCCAGTACTTC.

This clone has just a few counts. This rearrangement joins TRBV6-1 to TRBJ2-7; D is possibly TRBD2 (5 bases). The CDR3 totals 14 residues. Trimming left V 10 bases short and J 0 bases short, with 16 bases between. Germline V CDR1 and CDR2: MNHNS, SASEGT. The CDR3 sequence is CATYSSPSSYEQYF. The CDR3 bases are TGTGCCACCTACTCTAGCCCCAGCTCCTACGAGCAGTACTTC.

This chain uses TRBV29-1 with TRBJ2-1, with 13 bases fitting TRBD2. The ends lost 0 bases at V and 4 bases at J; junction bases unmatched: 6. Germline values: CDR1 SQVTM, CDR2 ANQGSEA. The CDR3 consists of 17 residues. CDR3 coding DNA: TGCAGCGTTGAAGAACCGGGACTAGCGGGGACGTACAATGAGCAGTTCTTC. The encoded protein is CSVEEPGLAGTYNEQFF.

Comments on this clone: Other DNA sequences within the sample encode an identical CDR3. CDR3 in amino acids: CASSLEGEQYF. CDR3 DNA: TGTGCCAGCAGCTTGGAAGGGGAGCAGTACTTC. The V and J genes are TRBV5-4 and TRBJ2-7; D unresolved. Germline CDR1 and CDR2: SGHNT and YYREEE (reference sequence). The CDR3 has 11 amino acids. V lost 0 bases, J lost 7 bases, and 5 bases lay in between. The whole variable domain, remainder taken from reference TRBV5-4 and TRBJ2-7, is ETGVTQSPTHLIKTRGQQVTLRCSSQSGHNTVSWYQQALGQGPQFIFQYYREEENGRGNFPPRFSGLQFPNYSSELNVNALELDDSALYLCASSLEGEQYFGPGTRLTVT.

The chain has TRBV4-1 and TRBJ2-7, with 8 positions matching TRBD1. From germline, CDR1 is MGHRA and CDR2 YSYEKL. V lost 4 bases and J lost 1; bases outside the gene matches: 9. The CDR3 has 16 residues. The DNA of the CDR3 is TGCGCCAGCAGCCCGGAACCGGGACAGGAGTCCTACGAGCAGTACTTC. It translates to CASSPEPGQESYEQYF.

The chain links TRBV6-6 to TRBJ2-7, with 8 bases lining up with TRBD2. CDR1 MNHNY and CDR2 SVGAGI come from the germline V gene (reference sequence). The CDR3 spans 15 residues. With V trimmed by 2 bases and J by 3 bases, 6 bases remained unmatched. CDR3 amino acids: CASSYGTSGGYEQYF. As DNA, the CDR3 is TGTGCCAGCAGTTACGGTACTAGCGGAGGCTACGAGCAGTACTTC.

The chain combines TRBV6-6 with TRBJ2-2; D not certain. Looked up from germline, CDR1 is MNHNY and CDR2 is SVGAGI (reference sequence). Deletions cut 4 bases from V and 9 bases from J, with 6 bases between. The CDR3 is 11 residues long. The CDR3 DNA reads TGTGCCAGCAGTTTTGGAAGGGAGCTGTTTTTT. Protein sequence: CASSFGRELFF.